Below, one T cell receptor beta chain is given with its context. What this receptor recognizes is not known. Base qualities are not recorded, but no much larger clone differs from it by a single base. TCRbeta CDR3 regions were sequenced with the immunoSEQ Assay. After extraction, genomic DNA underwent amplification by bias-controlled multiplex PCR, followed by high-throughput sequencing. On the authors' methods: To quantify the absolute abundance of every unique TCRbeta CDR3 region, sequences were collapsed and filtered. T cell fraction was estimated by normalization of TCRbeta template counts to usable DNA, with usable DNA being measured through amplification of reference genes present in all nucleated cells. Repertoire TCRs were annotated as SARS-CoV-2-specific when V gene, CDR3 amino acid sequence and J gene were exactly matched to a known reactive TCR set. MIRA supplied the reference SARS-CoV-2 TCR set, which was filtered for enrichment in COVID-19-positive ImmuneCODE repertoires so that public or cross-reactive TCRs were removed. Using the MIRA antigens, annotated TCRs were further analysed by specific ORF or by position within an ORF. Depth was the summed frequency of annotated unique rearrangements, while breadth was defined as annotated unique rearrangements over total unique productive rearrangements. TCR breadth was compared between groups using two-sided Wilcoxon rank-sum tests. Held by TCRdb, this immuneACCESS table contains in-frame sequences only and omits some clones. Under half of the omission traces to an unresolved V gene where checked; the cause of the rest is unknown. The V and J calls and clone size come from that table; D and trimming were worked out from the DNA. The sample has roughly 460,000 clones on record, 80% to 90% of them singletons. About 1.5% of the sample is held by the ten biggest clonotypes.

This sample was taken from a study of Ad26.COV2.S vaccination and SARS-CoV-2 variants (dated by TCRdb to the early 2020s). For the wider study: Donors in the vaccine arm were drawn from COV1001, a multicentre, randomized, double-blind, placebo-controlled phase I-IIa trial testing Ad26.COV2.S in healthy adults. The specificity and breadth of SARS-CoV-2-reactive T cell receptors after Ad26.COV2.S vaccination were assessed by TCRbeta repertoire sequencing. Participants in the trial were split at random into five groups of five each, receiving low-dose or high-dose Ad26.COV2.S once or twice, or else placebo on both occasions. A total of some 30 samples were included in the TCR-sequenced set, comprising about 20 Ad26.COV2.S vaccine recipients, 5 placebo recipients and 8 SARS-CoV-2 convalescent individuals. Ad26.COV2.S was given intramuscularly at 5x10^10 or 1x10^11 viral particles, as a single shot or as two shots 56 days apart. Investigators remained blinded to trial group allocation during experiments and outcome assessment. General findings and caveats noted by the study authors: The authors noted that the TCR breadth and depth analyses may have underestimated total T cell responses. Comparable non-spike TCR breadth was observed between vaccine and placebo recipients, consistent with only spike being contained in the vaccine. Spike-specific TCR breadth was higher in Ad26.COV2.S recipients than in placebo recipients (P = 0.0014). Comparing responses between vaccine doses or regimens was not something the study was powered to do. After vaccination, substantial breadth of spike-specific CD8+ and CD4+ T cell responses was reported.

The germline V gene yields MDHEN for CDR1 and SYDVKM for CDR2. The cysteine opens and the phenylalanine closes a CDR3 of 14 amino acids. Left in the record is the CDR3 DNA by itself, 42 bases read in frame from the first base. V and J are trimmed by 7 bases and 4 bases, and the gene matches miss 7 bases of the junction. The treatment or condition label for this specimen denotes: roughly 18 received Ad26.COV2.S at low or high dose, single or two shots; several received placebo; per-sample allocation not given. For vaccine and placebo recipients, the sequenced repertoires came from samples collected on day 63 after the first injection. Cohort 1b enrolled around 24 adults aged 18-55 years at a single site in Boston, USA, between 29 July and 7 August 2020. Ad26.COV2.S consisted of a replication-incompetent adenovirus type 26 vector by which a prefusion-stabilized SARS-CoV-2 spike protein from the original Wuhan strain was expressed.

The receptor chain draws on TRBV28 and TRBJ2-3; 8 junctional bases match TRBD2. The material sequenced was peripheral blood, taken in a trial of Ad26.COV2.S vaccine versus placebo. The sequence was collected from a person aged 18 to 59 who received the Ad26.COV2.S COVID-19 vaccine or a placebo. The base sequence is TGTGCCAGCAACCCCCCGGGAGGGGCAGATACGCAGTATTTT. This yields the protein CASNPPGGADTQYF.